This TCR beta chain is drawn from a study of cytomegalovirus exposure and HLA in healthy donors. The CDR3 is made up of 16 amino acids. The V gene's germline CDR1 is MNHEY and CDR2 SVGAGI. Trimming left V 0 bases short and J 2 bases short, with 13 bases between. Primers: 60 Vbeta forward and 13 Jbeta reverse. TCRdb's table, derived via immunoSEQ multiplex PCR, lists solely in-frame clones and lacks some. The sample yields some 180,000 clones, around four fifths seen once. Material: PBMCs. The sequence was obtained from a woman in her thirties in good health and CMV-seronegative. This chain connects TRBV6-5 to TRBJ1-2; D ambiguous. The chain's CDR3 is CASSYSPLLQNYGYTF. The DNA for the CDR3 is TGTGCCAGCAGTTACTCACCTCTGTTACAGAACTATGGCTACACCTTC.